This section outlines one TCR beta chain sequence together with its context. Its antigen is as yet unknown. The CDR3 is made up of 15 amino acids. Germline assignment: CDR1 SGDLS and CDR2 YYNGEE. V was shortened by 0 bases and J by 7 bases, with 11 bases between the two germline ends. Clones were read by immunoSEQ multiplex PCR, and TCRdb kept only the in-frame ones, dropping some. This sample has 45,000 to 65,000 clones; about 94% occur once, and the top ten carry 0.35% to 0.45%. This record belongs to a study of graft-versus-host responses after intestinal transplantation. The receptor's source is a human donor who was the organ donor for an intestinal transplant. Sequenced here: unstimulated CD4+ T cells sorted from spleen or lymph node cells, sampled before transplant. J is TRBJ1-6 and V is TRBV9; D ambiguous. The CDR3 DNA reads as TGTGCCAGCAGCGTAGGGATAGGGATGAATTCACCCCTCCACTTT. It codes for CASSVGIGMNSPLHF.